The 22 T cell receptor beta chains given below trace back to one sample, sequenced in a study of T-cell memory formation after mild COVID-19. MiXCR, applied by TCRdb to the 5' RACE reads, yields one record per CDR3 protein. Among 110,000 or so distinct CDR3 sequences listed, about 20% were seen once. Sample: PBMCs or a T cell subset sorted from them (not recorded which). These receptors all come from a man between 18 and 35 years old who had mild COVID-19 (a few samples of this study predate the infection). Cell type and time point are not known.

This clonotype came up a few times. This chain connects TRBV7-3 to TRBJ2-7; TRBD2 matches 7 bases. CDR3 length: 13 amino acids. Looked up from germline, CDR1 is SGHTA and CDR2 is FQGTGA. With V trimmed by 3 bases and J by 4 bases, 3 bases remained unmatched. The CDR3 DNA reads TGTGCCAGCAGCTTGTCCGGGGGGTACGAGCAGTACGTC. Translated: CASSLSGGYEQYV.

The V call is TRBV18, the J call TRBJ2-4; D possibly matches TRBD1 or TRBD2 (5 bases each). The CDR3 covers 16 residues. Per the germline V gene, CDR1 is KGHSH and CDR2 is LQKENI. V was clipped by 3 bases and J by 8 bases, with 20 bases between them. CDR3 bases: TGTGCCAGCTCACCCTCGGGACCTTGGGTTTCTGACATTCAGTACTTC. Protein product: CASSPSGPWVSDIQYF.

The chain joins TRBV20-1 to TRBJ1-5; D call uncertain. CDR3 length: 12 residues. Germline CDR1 is DFQATT and CDR2 is SNEGSKA (reference sequence). Trimming pared 6 bases from V and 2 bases from J, leaving 8 bases between. This CDR3 is CSARTGNQPQHF. The CDR3, as DNA: TGCAGTGCCCGAACAGGCAATCAGCCCCAGCATTTT.

The V and J genes are TRBV6-5 and TRBJ1-5, with 7 bases matching TRBD1. The CDR3 totals 14 residues. Germline CDR1 is MNHEY and CDR2 is SVGAGI. V dropped 5 bases and J dropped 7; count of bases not matched to a gene: 8. The CDR3 sequence: CASSVDREGQPQHF. For the CDR3, the DNA is TGTGCCAGCAGTGTCGACAGGGAAGGGCAGCCCCAGCATTTT.

The chain couples TRBV19 to TRBJ2-3, with 9 positions matching TRBD2. Germline lookup yields CDR1 LNHDA and CDR2 SQIVND (reference sequence). Trimming took 3 bases from V and 2 from J; bases not matched to a gene: 6. The CDR3 is 16 amino acids. In nucleotides, the CDR3 is TGTGCCAGTAGTATGTCTGAGCGGGGGGTCACAGATACGCAGTATTTT. Its translation: CASSMSERGVTDTQYF.

V gene TRBV18 combines with J gene TRBJ1-1; TRBD1 aligns across 7 bases. The junction had 3 bases not matched to a gene; V was cut back by 0 bases and J by 8 bases. Germline V CDR1 and CDR2: KGHSH, LQKENI. This CDR3 contains 13 residues. The CDR3: CASSPPDRIEAFF. DNA of the CDR3: TGTGCCAGCTCACCACCGGACAGGATCGAAGCTTTCTTT.

The sample holds a few counts of this clonotype. This rearrangement joins TRBV4-1 to TRBJ2-7; perhaps TRBD2 as D (6 bases). Germline loops: CDR1 MGHRA, CDR2 YSYEKL. The CDR3 loop spans 13 amino acids. V lost 4 bases, J lost 5 bases, and 12 bases lay in between. The CDR3 DNA reads as TGCGCCAGCAGCCGAGGGACTGGAGACGAGCAGTACTTC. Protein product: CASSRGTGDEQYF.

V is TRBV29-1 and J is TRBJ2-7; D is possibly TRBD2 (5 bases). The CDR3 length is 13 residues. Germline lookup yields CDR1 SQVTM and CDR2 ANQGSEA. V lost 0 bases and J 2 bases, leaving 8 bases between the germline ends. CDR3 region: CSVEDEGTYEQYV. The CDR3 DNA is TGCAGCGTTGAAGATGAGGGCACCTACGAGCAGTACGTC.

This clonotype has only a few counts. The chain links TRBV4-1 to TRBJ2-7; D uncertain. Germline CDR1 reads MGHRA; CDR2 reads YSYEKL. The CDR3 totals 14 residues. Trimming stripped 1 base from V and 0 bases from J, with 7 bases between. The CDR3, as DNA: TGCGCCAGCAGCCAAGTGAGTAGCTCCTACGAGCAGTACTTC. Its translation is CASSQVSSSYEQYF.

This clonotype has only a few counts. The V gene is TRBV5-4, the J gene TRBJ2-5; 7 nucleotides match TRBD1. The V segment lost 4 bases and the J segment 5 bases; nucleotides outside the gene matches: 8. CDR3 size: 14 residues. The germline V gene encodes CDR1 SGHNT and CDR2 YYREEE (reference sequence). The CDR3 bases are TGTGCCAGCAGCGAACTAGGGGGCGCGGAGACCCAGTACTTC. It translates to CASSELGGAETQYF.

There are a few counts of this clonotype. The chain joins TRBV5-1 to TRBJ2-7; 7 bases are shared with TRBD2. The CDR3 covers 15 residues. Germline CDR1 SGHRS, CDR2 YFSETQ. V lost 0 bases to trimming and J lost 4 bases; unmatched junction nucleotides: 7. For the CDR3, the DNA is TGCGCCAGCAGCTTGGAGCCGGGGGGACTATACGAGCAGTACTTC. This gives the protein CASSLEPGGLYEQYF. Based on the CDR3 plus reference TRBV5-1 and TRBJ2-7, the full variable domain is KAGVTQTPRYLIKTRGQQVTLSCSPISGHRSVSWYQQTPGQGLQFLFEYFSETQRNKGNFPGRFSGRQFSNSRSEMNVSTLELGDSALYLCASSLEPGGLYEQYFGPGTRLTVT.

This chain uses TRBV5-6 with TRBJ1-1; the D is unclear. The germline CDR1 and CDR2 sequences are SGHDT and YYEEEE. The CDR3 consists of 13 residues. With 0 bases removed from V and 1 base from J, the gap between germline ends came to 4 bases. The DNA of the CDR3 is TGTGCCAGCAGCTTGGTAACGAACACTGAAGCTTTCTTT. Its translation is CASSLVTNTEAFF.

This chain connects TRBV6-6 to TRBJ2-3; possible D gene TRBD2, 5 bases. The length of the CDR3 is 18 residues. Trimming stripped 0 bases from V and 2 bases from J, with 18 bases between. Germline CDR1 reads MNHNY; CDR2 reads SVGAGI (reference sequence). In nucleotides, the CDR3 is TGTGCCAGCAGTTACTCGATGAGCGGCCCCGATTTCACAGATACGCAGTATTTT. Translation gives CASSYSMSGPDFTDTQYF.

In this sample, this clonotype turned up a few times. The chain couples TRBV7-9 to TRBJ1-2; D unclear. The germline CDR1 and CDR2 sequences are SEHNR and FQNEAQ (reference sequence). The V end was cut by 4 bases, the J end by 1 base, with 10 bases between. CDR3 length: 14 amino acids. This chain's CDR3 is CASSWAEINYGYTF. The CDR3 bases are TGTGCCAGCAGCTGGGCAGAGATTAACTATGGCTACACCTTC.

This clonotype was observed a few times. The CDR3 is CASSSPGRTYEQYV. CDR3 bases: TGTGCCAGCAGCTCACCGGGACGTACGTACGAGCAGTACGTC. V is TRBV7-9 and J is TRBJ2-7; D may match TRBD1 or TRBD2 (5 bases each). Trimming took 4 bases from V and 4 from J, leaving 14 bases between them. CDR1 SEHNR and CDR2 FQNEAQ come from the germline V gene (reference sequence). CDR3 length: 14 residues.

In nucleotides, the CDR3 is TGCGCCAGCAGTGAGTCGACACCTCCGAACCATTCTCCTGGGTACTTAAGCTACACCTTC. This encodes CASSESTPPNHSPGYLSYTF. This sequence joins TRBV10-2 and TRBJ1-2; D unresolved. V lost 0 bases and J lost 9, with 32 bases in between. Germline CDR1 WSHSY, CDR2 SAAADI. The length of the CDR3 is 20 residues.

For this clonotype: Here the CDR3 omits its conserved ending phenylalanine or tryptophan, so a read error is the likely source. The rearrangement uses TRBV3-1 and TRBJ2-1; 15 bases align to TRBD2. The length of the CDR3 is 17 residues. The V gene's germline CDR1 is LGHDT and CDR2 YNNKEL (reference sequence). Losses at the gene ends were 3 bases for V and 7 bases for J; bases not matched to a gene: 7. This CDR3 is CASSQGTGTSGGNEQFL. The DNA for the CDR3 is TGTGCCAGCAGCCAGGGAACCGGGACTAGCGGGGGGAATGAGCAGTTCTTA.

The chain is built from TRBV4-1 and TRBJ2-4, with TRBD2 identical over 15 bases. V was pared by 3 bases and J by 8 bases, with 5 bases of the junction left unmatched. CDR3 length: 16 residues. CDR1 and CDR2 (germline): MGHRA, YSYEKL. The DNA of the CDR3 is TGCGCCAGCAGCCAGGGACTAGCGGGGGGTTTATACATTCAGTACTTC. Translation gives CASSQGLAGGLYIQYF.

The table lists this clonotype with a few counts. The chain employs TRBV5-4 and TRBJ2-6; D is uncertain. V lost 0 bases, J lost 1 base, and 5 bases lay in between. The CDR3 is 15 residues long. CDR1 and CDR2 (germline): SGHNT, YYREEE (reference sequence). The CDR3 loop reads CASSLAGSGANVLTF. The CDR3 DNA follows: TGTGCCAGCAGCTTGGCCGGTTCTGGGGCCAACGTCCTGACTTTC.

This clonotype has a count of ten or more. This chain links TRBV12-3 or TRBV12-4 with TRBJ2-2; TRBD1 matches at 8 bases. The CDR3 spans 15 residues. The V segment lost 4 bases and the J segment 4 bases; nucleotides outside the gene matches: 5. The CDR3 nucleotides read TGTGCCAGCAGTTCGGCAGGGGGCGTCACCGGGGAGCTGTTTTTT. Translating it yields CASSSAGGVTGELFF.

This clonotype was detected a few times. The J gene is TRBJ2-1, the V gene TRBV20-1; possibly TRBD1 or TRBD2 for D (6 bases each). V was trimmed by 2 bases and J by 9 bases, leaving 11 bases between them. Germline values: CDR1 DFQATT, CDR2 SNEGSKA (reference sequence). The CDR3 is 12 residues long. The CDR3 protein is CSARSGGTEQFF. The CDR3 nucleotides read TGCAGTGCTAGATCCGGGGGCACTGAGCAGTTCTTC.

In this sample, this clonotype turned up a few times. The chain recombines TRBV5-1 with TRBJ1-2; possibly TRBD1 for D (6 bases). V was clipped by 0 bases and J by 5 bases, with 14 bases between them. Germline V lookup: CDR1 SGHRS, CDR2 YFSETQ. This CDR3 comprises 15 residues. DNA of the CDR3: TGCGCCAGCAGCTTGGGAGGGGGACGGATATATGGCTACACCTTC. Translation: CASSLGGGRIYGYTF.